A selection of T cell receptor beta chains follows, all from one sample in a study of beta chain features in type 1 diabetes. The table came from immunoSEQ multiplex PCR; TCRdb's copy has only in-frame clones and leaves some out. The sample includes just over 600,000 clones, roughly 16% seen only once; the top ten take around 0.095%. The specimen was naive CD4+ T cells from blood. The receptors shown here come from a young man in good health. The CDR3 runs from the conserved cysteine through the conserved F or W. The order of the fields is V gene, J gene, D gene, clone size, CDR3 DNA, CDR3 protein. D genes are given only for firm matches. Clone size is given for some rows only: seen once, a few or many times, or a class if the clone is expanded.

>TRBV9|TRBJ2-5|.|few
TGTGCCAGTTCGCGATATCAAGAGACCCAGTACTTC
CASSRYQETQYF
>TRBV7-6|TRBJ2-7|.|.
TGTGCCAGCAGCCGAGGGAACGAGCAGTACTTC
CASSRGNEQYF
>TRBV7-2|TRBJ2-1|.|.
TGTGCCAGCAGCCCTGACAGATGGCAGTTCTTC
CASSPDRWQFF
>TRBV7-3|TRBJ1-1|.|.
TGTGCCAGCAGCTTCCTCCGGGACCGGGCTGAAGCTTTCTTT
CASSFLRDRAEAFF
>TRBV2|TRBJ2-2|.|.
TGTGCCAGCGGGCGCGGGGAGCTGTTTTTT
CASGRGELFF
>TRBV29-1|TRBJ1-1|.|few
TGCAGCGTTGATTGGCAGCTTAACACTGAAGCTTTCTTT
CSVDWQLNTEAFF
>TRBV4-2|TRBJ1-2|TRBD1|.
TGTGCCAGCAGCCAAGCTACGGACAGGGGGCTGTATGGCTACACCTTC
CASSQATDRGLYGYTF
>TRBV7-2|TRBJ1-5|.|.
TGTGCCAGCAGCTTAGCGACTGCCAGCAATCAGCCCCAGCATTTT
CASSLATASNQPQHF
>TRBV6-5|TRBJ1-3|.|few
TGTGCCAGCATCCAAAAGCGTGGTGGAAACACCATATATTTT
CASIQKRGGNTIYF
>TRBV9|TRBJ2-3|TRBD2|.
TGTGCCAGCAGCGTAGCAGCGGGAGGGCCGAATACGCAGTATTTT
CASSVAAGGPNTQYF